These 5 T cell receptor beta chains originate from one sample sequenced in a study of long-term antiretroviral therapy in people with HIV. An immunoSEQ assay, version v3.0, was performed at survey level. The method was immunoSEQ multiplex PCR; TCRdb's version includes in-frame clones alone and lacks a portion of them. The sample consists of some 21,000 clones, about 80% of them appearing once. The sequencing here drew on unsorted PBMCs, taken 0.3 years after starting antiretroviral therapy. These receptors originate from a man between 45 and 60 years old with HIV.

The chain has TRBV7-9 and TRBJ1-3; D gene unclear. There are 13 residues in the CDR3. V was pared by 1 base and J by 2 bases, with 3 bases between. Germline-derived CDR1 and CDR2 are SEHNR and FQNEAQ (reference sequence). CDR3 sequence: CASSLGAGNTIYF. CDR3 DNA: TGTGCCAGCAGCTTAGGAGCTGGAAACACCATATATTTT. The entire variable domain, with the rest obtained from reference TRBV7-9 and TRBJ1-3, is as follows: DTGVSQNPRHKITKRGQNVTFRCDPISEHNRLYWYRQTLGQGPEFLTYFQNEAQLEKSRLLSDRFSAERPKGSFSTLEIQRTEQGDSAMYLCASSLGAGNTIYFGEGSWLTVV.

J is TRBJ1-1 and V is TRBV5-4; 9 bases fit TRBD1. Trimming took 4 bases from V and 5 from J; bases not matched to a gene: 9. CDR3 size: 15 residues. CDR1 is SGHNT, CDR2 YYREEE, per germline (reference sequence). CDR3 residues: CASSRLQGALTEAFF. In DNA form, the CDR3 reads TGTGCCAGCAGCCGGCTACAGGGGGCACTTACTGAAGCTTTCTTT.

CDR3 protein: CASSLAWHPGFHEQYF. The DNA for the CDR3 is TGCGCCAGCAGCTTGGCCTGGCACCCGGGATTCCACGAGCAGTACTTC. The rearrangement links TRBV5-1 to TRBJ2-7, with D possibly being TRBD2 (5 bases). Germline V gene data show CDR1 as SGHRS and CDR2 as YFSETQ. Trimming stripped 0 bases from V and 5 bases from J, with 18 bases between. The CDR3 has 16 amino acids.

The chain uses TRBV6-4 and TRBJ1-5, with TRBD1 matching 7 bases. The CDR3 covers 13 residues. The V gene end was trimmed by 6 bases and the J gene end by 5 bases; junction bases not matched to a gene: 4. The germline V gene encodes CDR1 MRHNA and CDR2 SNTAGT. CDR3 bases: TGTGCCAGCAGACAGGGGCCCGATCAGCCCCAGCATTTT. Amino acids: CASRQGPDQPQHF.

This clone has just one count. This chain links TRBV2 with TRBJ2-7, with D perhaps matching TRBD1 or TRBD2 (7 bases each). Trimming pared 4 bases from V and 1 base from J, leaving 29 bases between. Germline CDR1 SNHLY, CDR2 FYNNEI. This CDR3 comprises 20 residues. The CDR3 reads CASSGLKRDSIPHFSYEQYF. CDR3 sequence (DNA): TGTGCCAGCAGTGGATTAAAGCGGGACAGCATTCCGCACTTTTCCTACGAGCAGTACTTC. The full variable domain, completed using reference TRBV2 and TRBJ2-7, is EPEVTQTPSHQVTQMGQEVILRCVPISNHLYFYWYRQILGQKVEFLVSFYNNEISEKSEIFDDQFSVERPDGSNFTLKIRSTKLEDSAMYFCASSGLKRDSIPHFSYEQYFGPGTRLTVT.